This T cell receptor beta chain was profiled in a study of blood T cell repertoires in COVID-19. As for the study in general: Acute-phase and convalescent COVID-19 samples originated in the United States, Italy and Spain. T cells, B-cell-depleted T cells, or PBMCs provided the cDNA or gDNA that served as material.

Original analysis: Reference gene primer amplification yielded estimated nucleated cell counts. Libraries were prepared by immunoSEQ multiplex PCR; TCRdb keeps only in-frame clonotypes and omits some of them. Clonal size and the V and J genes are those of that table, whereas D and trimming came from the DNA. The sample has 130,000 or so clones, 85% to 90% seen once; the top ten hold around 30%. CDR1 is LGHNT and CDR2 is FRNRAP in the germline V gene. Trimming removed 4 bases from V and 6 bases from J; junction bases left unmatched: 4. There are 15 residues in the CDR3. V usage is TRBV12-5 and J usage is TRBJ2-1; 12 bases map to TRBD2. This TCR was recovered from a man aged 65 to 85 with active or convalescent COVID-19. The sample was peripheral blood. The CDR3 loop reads CASGSGLAGTNEQFF. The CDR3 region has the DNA TGTGCTAGTGGTTCCGGACTAGCGGGAACCAATGAGCAGTTCTTC.